This TCR beta chain derives from a study of CD8+ T cells in alopecia areata. About the research overall: Among treated patients, oral tofacitinib was administered at 5 to 10 mg twice daily. Treatment with tofacitinib (6 to 18 months) was followed by 6 months off drug.

cDNA prepared by RNA extraction and subsequent reverse transcription served as the template for sequencing. The repertoire was sequenced with immunoSEQ multiplex PCR; TCRdb's copy has only in-frame clones and lacks some. The sample consists of 110,000 to 150,000 clones, roughly 50% of them appearing once. Turning to this clone: One junction end does not reproduce the germline sequence, and a read error may be involved.

This CDR3 has 16 residues. CDR1 and CDR2 (germline): SGHNT, YYREEE (reference sequence). The chain uses TRBV5-4 and TRBJ2-7, with D maybe TRBD2 (6 bases). The TCR sequence derives from a human donor with alopecia areata. The material sequenced was CD4+ T cells sorted from blood, taken at week 0. CDR3 loop: CASSLGDWRGSYEQYF. The CDR3 DNA reads as TGTGCCAGCAGTTTGGGAGACTGGCGGGGTTCCTACGAGCAGTACTTC.